This T cell receptor beta chain derives from a study of blood T cell repertoires in COVID-19. Study summary: In each case, the material was cDNA or gDNA derived from T cells, B-cell-depleted T cells, or PBMCs.

Per the original data handling: Cell counts per sample came from amplifying reference gene primers. Profiled with immunoSEQ multiplex PCR; TCRdb holds only in-frame clones, not every one. V and J calls and clone size come straight from that table; D and trimming were deduced from the DNA. The table has 250,000 to 350,000 clones, approximately 86% seen once; the top ten hold about 9.8%. Ages ranged from roughly 18 to 100 years, with residence in approximately 25 US areas. The sequence came from a woman between 18 and 30 years old who had recovered from COVID-19. Sequenced sample: PBMCs or T cells enriched from blood (not recorded which).

The DNA for the CDR3 is TGTGCCAGCAGCCTGACGGGACTAGCGGGAGGGCGCACCGGGGAGCTGTTTTTT. This translates into CASSLTGLAGGRTGELFF. V and J are TRBV7-6 and TRBJ2-2, with TRBD2 matching over 16 bases. The CDR3 has 18 amino acids. V trimming: 5 bases; J trimming: 4 bases; junction bases outside the gene matches: 7. Germline values: CDR1 SGHVS, CDR2 FNYEAQ. The full variable domain, its missing parts supplied by reference TRBV7-6 and TRBJ2-2, is GAGVSQSPRYKVTKRGQDVALRCDPISGHVSLYWYRQALGQGPEFLTYFNYEAQQDKSGLPNDRFSAERPEGSISTLTIQRTEQRDSAMYRCASSLTGLAGGRTGELFFGEGSRLTVL.